These 31 T cell receptor beta chains came from one sample sequenced in a study of OX40 agonist ivuxolimab in advanced cancers. The library was obtained by the immunoSEQ multiplex PCR assay. This is the immuneACCESS table as TCRdb keeps it, with only in-frame sequences that have V and J called. A part of the clones is gone; compared with another copy, unresolved V genes explain less than half, and the rest is unexplained. The sample table shows 22,000 or so clones, and 86% are seen once. The top ten hold over 25% of the sample. The sequenced sample was CD4+ or CD8+ T cells sorted from blood, obtained in a trial of the OX40 agonist ivuxolimab. The origin of the receptors is an adult with an advanced solid tumor such as melanoma, head and neck, liver or kidney cancer.

The chain recombines TRBV9 with TRBJ2-3, with a tentative D call TRBD1 (7 bases). CDR3 length: 15 amino acids. Trimming stripped 0 bases from V and 6 bases from J, with 14 bases between. The germline V gene has CDR1 SGDLS and CDR2 YYNGEE. This CDR3 reads CASSVEAGGMDTQYF. The CDR3 DNA reads TGTGCCAGCAGCGTAGAGGCAGGGGGGATGGATACGCAGTATTTT.

This chain links TRBV6-6 with TRBJ1-2, with D possibly TRBD1 on 6 matching bases. Per the germline V gene, CDR1 is MNHNY and CDR2 is SVGAGI (reference sequence). This CDR3 comprises 15 residues. Trimming stripped 2 bases from V and 4 bases from J, with 14 bases between. CDR3 loop: CASSYTGQGSYGYTF. CDR3 nucleotides: TGTGCCAGCAGTTACACCGGGCAGGGGAGCTATGGCTACACCTTC.

This chain links TRBV23-1 with TRBJ2-7; 8 bases match TRBD1. TRBV23-1 is flagged as an ORF with uncertain function. Unmatched junction bases numbered 3, after V lost 0 bases and J lost 2 bases. This CDR3 has 15 amino acids. DNA for the CDR3: TGCGCCAGCAGTCAATCTAGGGACAGGACCTACGAGCAGTACTTC. Its protein product is CASSQSRDRTYEQYF.

The J gene is TRBJ1-5, the V gene TRBV11-2; D is possibly TRBD1 (5 bases). The CDR3 is 16 residues long. Germline CDR1 and CDR2: SGHAT and FQNNGV. With 1 base removed from V and 0 bases from J, the gap between germline ends came to 10 bases. CDR3 amino acids: CASSLAGSHSNQPQHF. DNA for the CDR3: TGTGCCAGCAGCTTAGCAGGGTCCCATAGCAATCAGCCCCAGCATTTT.

This chain joins TRBV27 and TRBJ1-5, with D perhaps matching TRBD1 (5 bases). Germline V lookup: CDR1 MNHEY, CDR2 SMNVEV (reference sequence). CDR3 length: 13 residues. V dropped 3 bases and J dropped 4 bases, with 7 bases sitting between them. CDR3 in DNA: TGTGCCAGCAGTTTCCAGGGTAATCAGCCCCAGCATTTT. Amino acid sequence: CASSFQGNQPQHF.

The chain recombines TRBV28 with TRBJ1-4, with D tentatively TRBD1 (5 bases). The CDR3 runs 17 residues. Germline CDR1 reads MDHEN; CDR2 reads SYDVKM. Between the trimmed V and J ends, which lost 3 bases and 7 bases, there was a span of 21 bases. The chain's CDR3 is CASSFPELGANLEKLFF. CDR3 nucleotide sequence: TGTGCCAGCAGTTTCCCGGAACTAGGGGCAAACCTTGAAAAACTGTTTTTT.

This sequence joins TRBV28 and TRBJ2-6, with 9 bases lining up with TRBD1. Looked up from germline, CDR1 is MDHEN and CDR2 is SYDVKM. J lost 1 base, V lost 3 bases, and 13 bases had no gene match. The CDR3 runs 20 residues. The CDR3 region has the DNA TGTGCCAGCAGTTTCCCTGCCGAGACAGGGGGATTTTCTGGGGCCAACGTCCTGACTTTC. This sequence encodes CASSFPAETGGFSGANVLTF.

With regard to this clone: The junction and the germline gene differ at one end; a read error may be behind it. The rearrangement joins TRBV7-7 to TRBJ2-3, with D perhaps matching TRBD2 (7 bases). Germline CDR1 reads SSHAT; CDR2 reads FNYEAQ (reference sequence). This CDR3 contains 15 residues. The CDR3 sequence: CASSSTGGGADTQYF. The CDR3 DNA is TGTGCTAGCAGCTCGACAGGAGGGGGGGCAGATACGCAGTATTTT. The entire variable domain, with the rest obtained from reference TRBV7-7 and TRBJ2-3, is as follows: GAGVSQSPRYKVTKRGQDVTLRCDPISSHATLYWYQQALGQGPEFLTYFNYEAQPDKSGLPSDRFSAERPEGSISTLTIQRTEQRDSAMYRCASSSTGGGADTQYFGPGTRLTVL.

The rearrangement links TRBV29-1 to TRBJ2-7; TRBD1 matches at 8 bases. Germline V gene sequence: CDR1 SQVTM, CDR2 ANQGSEA. The J segment lost 2 bases and the V segment lost 1 base, leaving 1 base of the junction unmatched. The CDR3 has 13 residues. Here the CDR3 reads CSVEGRGPYEQYF. The CDR3 bases are TGCAGCGTTGAAGGCAGGGGGCCCTACGAGCAGTACTTC.

The chain recombines TRBV7-9 with TRBJ1-6; D possibly corresponds to TRBD1 (5 bases). Per the germline V gene, CDR1 is SEHNR and CDR2 is FQNEAQ (reference sequence). The length of the CDR3 is 15 residues. V lost 7 bases and J 10 bases, leaving 20 bases between the germline ends. CDR3 in DNA: TGTGCCAGCACCCCCCCCGGGACCACTCACTCACCCCTCCACTTT. As protein: CASTPPGTTHSPLHF.

V and J are TRBV2 and TRBJ2-5; D gene ambiguous. CDR1 and CDR2 from the germline V gene are SNHLY and FYNNEI. Trimming shortened V by 2 bases and J by 3 bases, and 22 bases separated the two germline ends. The CDR3 has 18 residues. CDR3 DNA sequence: TGTGCCAGCAGTGAATTTCTACGACCGGCCCCAGAAAAAGAGACCCAGTACTTC. Protein product: CASSEFLRPAPEKETQYF. The full variable domain, its missing parts supplied by reference TRBV2 and TRBJ2-5, is EPEVTQTPSHQVTQMGQEVILRCVPISNHLYFYWYRQILGQKVEFLVSFYNNEISEKSEIFDDQFSVERPDGSNFTLKIRSTKLEDSAMYFCASSEFLRPAPEKETQYFGPGTRLLVL.

J is TRBJ2-7 and V is TRBV9, with TRBD1 as a possible D gene (7 bases). V lost 5 bases to trimming and J lost 1 base, with 10 bases between them. Germline assignment: CDR1 SGDLS and CDR2 YYNGEE. The CDR3 sequence is 13 residues long. The CDR3 sequence is CASSQGGSYEQYF. In DNA, the CDR3 is TGTGCCAGCAGTCAGGGGGGTTCCTACGAGCAGTACTTC.

The chain is built from TRBV5-6 and TRBJ1-1; TRBD1 might be the D (5 bases). V lost 4 bases and J 1 base, leaving 8 bases between the germline ends. The length of the CDR3 is 13 residues. Germline V lookup: CDR1 SGHDT, CDR2 YYEEEE. The chain's CDR3 is CASSRTGNTEAFF. The CDR3 DNA reads TGTGCCAGCAGCCGAACAGGGAACACTGAAGCTTTCTTT.

CDR3 sequence: CASSPGPKRDTDTQYF. The CDR3 DNA sequence: TGTGCCAGCTCACCAGGTCCCAAACGGGACACAGATACGCAGTATTTT. This chain joins TRBV18 and TRBJ2-3; tentatively, D is TRBD2 (5 bases). The germline V and J ends were trimmed by 2 bases and 2 bases, with 14 bases remaining between them. The CDR3 totals 16 residues. Germline V lookup: CDR1 KGHSH, CDR2 LQKENI.

On this clone itself: The sample carries other DNA sequences with the same CDR3. The rearrangement joins TRBV29-1 to TRBJ2-7; D is ambiguous. Germline values: CDR1 SQVTM, CDR2 ANQGSEA. V lost 4 bases and J lost 2, with 9 bases in between. The CDR3 is 12 amino acids. Written as DNA, the CDR3 is TGCAGCGTTGTGGGTGGGACCTACGAGCAGTACTTC. Translated: CSVVGGTYEQYF.

This clone appeared a single time. The chain carries TRBV11-2 and TRBJ2-5; D is perhaps TRBD1 (6 bases). This CDR3 comprises 15 residues. The germline V gene has CDR1 SGHAT and CDR2 FQNNGV. V was cut by 0 bases and J by 1 base, with 9 bases left in between. CDR3 residues: CASSLEAGAQETQYF. DNA for the CDR3: TGTGCCAGCAGCTTAGAGGCAGGGGCCCAAGAGACCCAGTACTTC.

J is TRBJ2-1 and V is TRBV11-1; 14 nucleotides line up with TRBD2. The CDR3 has 15 amino acids. The trim removed 5 bases at V and 9 bases at J, leaving 6 bases unmatched. Germline V gene data show CDR1 as SGHAT and CDR2 as FQDESV (reference sequence). CDR3 nucleotides: TGTGCCAGCAGCGATCGACTAGCGGGAGGGGGTGAGCAGTTCTTC. Protein: CASSDRLAGGGEQFF.

The sample holds a few counts of this clone. The chain couples TRBV6-6 to TRBJ2-7; 11 nucleotides line up with TRBD1. Germline lookup yields CDR1 MNHNY and CDR2 SVGAGI (reference sequence). J was trimmed by 2 bases and V by 7 bases; bases with no gene match: 4. The CDR3 contains 14 residues. In nucleotides, the CDR3 is TGTGCCAGCAAGCCGGGACAGGGGGCCTACGAGCAGTACTTC. Protein product: CASKPGQGAYEQYF.

V usage is TRBV9 and J usage is TRBJ2-2, with no clear D. This CDR3 is built from 16 residues. V was clipped by 0 bases and J by 0 bases, with 9 bases between them. Germline lookup yields CDR1 SGDLS and CDR2 YYNGEE. This CDR3 is CASSVVAATNTGELFF. As DNA, the CDR3 is TGTGCCAGCAGCGTAGTGGCAGCTACGAACACCGGGGAGCTGTTTTTT.

The gene calls are TRBV5-1 and TRBJ1-1; a possible D gene is TRBD1 (5 bases). The ends were cut back, 3 bases at V and 7 bases at J, with 7 bases in the middle. There are 11 residues in the CDR3. From germline, CDR1 is SGHRS and CDR2 YFSETQ. The CDR3 nucleotides are TGCGCCAGCAGCTCAGGGTTTGAAGCTTTCTTT. Amino acids: CASSSGFEAFF.

The rearrangement joins TRBV5-4 to TRBJ1-1; D call uncertain. Trimming removed 5 bases at V and 3 bases at J, with 8 bases between. Germline CDR1 is SGHNT and CDR2 is YYREEE (reference sequence). The CDR3 covers 12 residues. CDR3 coding DNA: TGTGCCAGCAGTGCCGGGGACACTGAAGCTTTCTTT. This gives the protein CASSAGDTEAFF. Full variable domain (outside the CDR3, taken from reference TRBV5-4 and TRBJ1-1): ETGVTQSPTHLIKTRGQQVTLRCSSQSGHNTVSWYQQALGQGPQFIFQYYREEENGRGNFPPRFSGLQFPNYSSELNVNALELDDSALYLCASSAGDTEAFFGQGTRLTVV.

This sequence joins TRBV4-3 and TRBJ1-2; D may be TRBD1 (5 bases). The CDR3 sequence is 14 residues long. Trimming cost V 0 bases and J 3 bases, with 8 bases left between them. CDR1 is LGHNA and CDR2 is YSLEER in the germline V gene. The CDR3 region is CASSQDSRDYGYTF. As DNA, the CDR3 is TGCGCCAGCAGCCAAGATTCCAGGGACTATGGCTACACCTTC.

For the CDR3, the DNA is TGTGCCAGCAGCTTATCCGGACGAACACAAGATACGCAGTATTTT. The encoded protein is CASSLSGRTQDTQYF. This chain connects TRBV7-3 to TRBJ2-3; D call uncertain. Germline CDR1 and CDR2: SGHTA and FQGTGA. Trimming removed 2 bases from V and 5 bases from J, with 14 bases in between. The CDR3 is 15 residues long.

V usage is TRBV7-9 and J usage is TRBJ2-7; no definite D call. In germline, CDR1 is SEHNR, CDR2 FQNEAQ (reference sequence). The CDR3 extends over 13 amino acids. V dropped 1 base and J dropped 2 bases, with 6 bases sitting between them. CDR3 in amino acids: CASSLGAPYEQYF. The DNA of the CDR3 is TGTGCCAGCAGCTTAGGGGCCCCCTACGAGCAGTACTTC.

V is TRBV28 and J is TRBJ2-5, with D tentatively TRBD1 (6 bases). The assigned J gene may be wrong: the sequence end matches TRBJ2-7 better. Germline assignment: CDR1 MDHEN and CDR2 SYDVKM. The CDR3 is made up of 11 amino acids. CDR3 bases: TGTGCCAGCCGGACAGCCTACGAGCAGTACTTC. Its protein is CASRTAYEQYF.

This sequence joins TRBV28 and TRBJ1-1; possibly TRBD1 for D (5 bases). CDR1 is MDHEN and CDR2 is SYDVKM in the germline V gene. The CDR3 loop spans 17 amino acids. V was shortened by 6 bases and J by 0 bases, with 20 bases between the two germline ends. The CDR3 DNA is TGTGCCAGCAGCCGGCCCCCAGGGTTGTCCCTGAACACTGAAGCTTTCTTT. It encodes CASSRPPGLSLNTEAFF.

This chain joins TRBV7-6 and TRBJ2-5, with D possibly matching TRBD1 (5 bases). The CDR3 loop spans 13 amino acids. The germline V gene has CDR1 SGHVS and CDR2 FNYEAQ. V lost 7 bases and J 5 bases, leaving 14 bases between the germline ends. CDR3 in amino acids: CASTARGWETQYF. CDR3 in DNA: TGTGCCAGCACCGCTAGGGGCTGGGAGACCCAGTACTTC.

The V call is TRBV30, the J call TRBJ1-5; D is ambiguous. Germline CDR1 is GTSNPN and CDR2 is SVGIG (reference sequence). V lost 1 base, J lost 3 bases, and 13 bases lay in between. The CDR3 runs 15 residues. The CDR3 DNA reads TGTGCCTGGAGTGAGACCCACAGATACAATCAGCCCCAGCATTTT. It translates to CAWSETHRYNQPQHF.

The CDR3 sequence: CASSQVGLAGDEQFF. CDR3 nucleotides: TGTGCCAGCAGCCAAGTTGGGCTAGCGGGAGACGAGCAGTTCTTC. The chain has TRBV4-2 and TRBJ2-1; 10 nucleotides agree with TRBD2. The junction had 7 bases not matched to a gene; V was cut back by 1 base and J by 10 bases. The CDR3 spans 15 residues. The germline gives CDR1 LGHNA, CDR2 YNFKEQ.

In this sample, this clone turned up a few times. The V and J genes are TRBV9 and TRBJ2-3; perhaps TRBD2 as D (5 bases). The CDR3 is 15 residues long. V was cut by 2 bases and J by 0 bases, with 10 bases left in between. Germline-derived CDR1 and CDR2 are SGDLS and YYNGEE. Written as DNA, the CDR3 is TGTGCCAGCAGCGTTAGCGAAAGGAGCACAGATACGCAGTATTTT. It is translated as CASSVSERSTDTQYF. Full variable domain (outside the CDR3, taken from reference TRBV9 and TRBJ2-3): DSGVTQTPKHLITATGQRVTLRCSPRSGDLSVYWYQQSLDQGLQFLIQYYNGEERAKGNILERFSAQQFPDLHSELNLSSLELGDSALYFCASSVSERSTDTQYFGPGTRLTVL.

The rearrangement joins TRBV11-3 to TRBJ2-2; 7 positions match TRBD1. The germline V gene has CDR1 SGHNT and CDR2 YENEEA. V gave up 5 bases and J gave up 6 bases; unmatched junction bases: 9. CDR3 length equals 15 residues. This CDR3 is CASSGRDSQAGELFF. In DNA form, the CDR3 reads TGTGCCAGCAGCGGTAGGGACAGCCAAGCCGGGGAGCTGTTTTTT.